This TCR beta chain emerged from a study of graft-versus-host responses after intestinal transplantation. In the study overall: Uniformly, recipients were administered anti-thymocyte globulin induction with subsequent tacrolimus and steroids for approximately three years.

Researchers processed graft tissue to release intraepithelial and lamina propria lymphocytes. The method was immunoSEQ multiplex PCR; TCRdb's version includes in-frame clones alone and lacks a portion of them. The data contain 50,000 to 75,000 clones, around 90% of them singletons. The CDR3 is 15 amino acids. Trimming shortened V by 8 bases and J by 2 bases, and 18 bases separated the two germline ends. The V gene's germline CDR1 is SEHNR and CDR2 FQNEAQ (reference sequence). Study observations and caveats: Where graft-donor T cell macrochimerism was present, patients had high graft-versus-host to host-versus-graft clonal ratios in allografts.

Remarks on this clone: The target antigen is unknown.

The clonotype comes from a human patient who received an intestinal transplant, so some T cells may come from the graft donor. Sequences were derived from ileum tissue, sampled approximately 370 days after transplant. This chain connects TRBV7-9 to TRBJ2-5; D is unresolved. Written as DNA, the CDR3 is TGTGCCAGCGCTAATCAGCTTGGCAGACAAGAGACCCAGTACTTC. Translation: CASANQLGRQETQYF.